These 12 T cell receptor beta chains came from one sample sequenced in a study of beta chain features in type 1 diabetes. Every isolated RNA sample was fully reverse transcribed, so sequencing captured expressed TCRB transcripts. Some clones are missing from TCRdb's copy, which holds only in-frame ones; the method was immunoSEQ multiplex PCR. The sample contains 900,000 or so clones, 15% to 20% of which appear only once. The material sequenced was naive CD4+ T cells from blood. The receptors here all came from a woman between 18 and 29 years old in good health.

The rearrangement links TRBV27 to TRBJ1-5, with TRBD1 as a possible D gene (6 bases). Germline V lookup: CDR1 MNHEY, CDR2 SMNVEV (reference sequence). The CDR3 totals 17 residues. V shed 5 bases and J shed 4 bases, with 21 bases lying between them. CDR3 in amino acids: CASSPWKGVLQNQPQHF. The CDR3, as DNA: TGTGCCAGCAGTCCCTGGAAGGGGGTCCTTCAAAATCAGCCCCAGCATTTT.

The V gene is TRBV14, the J gene TRBJ2-1; 9 nucleotides match TRBD2. CDR1 and CDR2 from the germline V gene are SGHDN and FVKESK. With V trimmed by 10 bases and J by 6 bases, 13 bases remained unmatched. The CDR3 length is 15 residues. CDR3 region: CATSGLGTSFNEQFF. DNA for the CDR3: TGTGCCACTTCAGGATTAGGGACTAGCTTCAATGAGCAGTTCTTC.

On this clone: The sample has other DNA sequences that encode this CDR3 too. J is TRBJ2-7 and V is TRBV28; no clear D. The CDR3 consists of 14 residues. CDR1 and CDR2 (germline): MDHEN, SYDVKM. V lost 2 bases and J 2 bases, leaving 10 bases between the germline ends. Here the CDR3 reads CASSLRRDAYEQYF. CDR3 DNA: TGTGCCAGCAGTTTAAGGCGCGACGCCTACGAGCAGTACTTC.

This clone was recorded a few times. This chain joins TRBV7-9 and TRBJ1-3, with 7 positions matching TRBD1. The germline gives CDR1 SEHNR, CDR2 FQNEAQ (reference sequence). The J segment lost 0 bases and the V segment lost 5 bases, leaving 4 bases of the junction unmatched. The CDR3 extends over 15 amino acids. DNA for the CDR3: TGTGCCAGCAGCAGGGGGCGGAACTCTGGAAACACCATATATTTT. It is translated as CASSRGRNSGNTIYF.

This clone turned up a few times. This chain connects TRBV9 to TRBJ2-7, with 9 nucleotides matching TRBD2. V gave up 0 bases and J gave up 2 bases; unmatched junction bases: 3. The CDR3 runs 15 residues. Germline CDR1 reads SGDLS; CDR2 reads YYNGEE. The chain's CDR3 is CASSVGLAAPYEQYF. CDR3 DNA: TGTGCCAGCAGCGTAGGACTAGCGGCTCCCTACGAGCAGTACTTC.

This clone was picked up a small number of times. V gene TRBV5-6 combines with J gene TRBJ1-5; a possible D gene is TRBD1 (6 bases). Trimming removed 4 bases at V and 2 bases at J, with 13 bases between. The CDR3 spans 15 residues. Germline-derived CDR1 and CDR2 are SGHDT and YYEEEE. The DNA for the CDR3 is TGTGCCAGCAGCGCCAGGGGATTGGGCAATCAGCCCCAGCATTTT. This codes for CASSARGLGNQPQHF.

About this clone: The same CDR3 arises from other DNA sequences in this sample as well. The chain is built from TRBV28 and TRBJ2-7; no clear D. Germline V gene lookup returns CDR1 MDHEN and CDR2 SYDVKM. The CDR3 loop spans 12 amino acids. Deletions cut 3 bases from V and 4 bases from J, with 7 bases between. DNA for the CDR3: TGTGCCAGCAGTTTTTCTGGGTACGAGCAGTACTTC. This gives the protein CASSFSGYEQYF.

The gene calls are TRBV27 and TRBJ2-7, with D maybe TRBD1 (6 bases). Germline CDR1 MNHEY, CDR2 SMNVEV (reference sequence). The CDR3 is 15 amino acids. With 5 bases removed from V and 2 bases from J, the gap between germline ends came to 16 bases. DNA of the CDR3: TGTGCCAGCAGTCTCTTCTCCGGACAGCCCTACGAGCAGTACTTC. Encoded protein: CASSLFSGQPYEQYF.

This clone was seen more than once but under ten times. The chain has TRBV10-3 and TRBJ1-1; maybe TRBD1 (5 bases). Germline-derived CDR1 and CDR2 are ENHRY and SYGVKD. The CDR3 length is 18 residues. Deletions cut 4 bases from V and 6 bases from J, with 27 bases between. Written as DNA, the CDR3 is TGTGCCATCAGTGCGGGGCAGGGCCGAGGTGGTTCCAAGCCTGAAGCTTTCTTT. It specifies CAISAGQGRGGSKPEAFF.

This clone was counted a few times. The chain uses TRBV7-9 and TRBJ2-3, with TRBD1 matching over 8 bases. Unmatched junction bases numbered 6, after V lost 1 base and J lost 0 bases. The CDR3 runs to 17 residues. Germline V gives CDR1 SEHNR, CDR2 FQNEAQ (reference sequence). CDR3 sequence (DNA): TGTGCCAGCAGCTTAGGGGACAGGAGGGGAAGCACAGATACGCAGTATTTT. It specifies CASSLGDRRGSTDTQYF.

This clone was seen a few times. The chain uses TRBV27 and TRBJ2-6, with 9 bases aligning to TRBD2. There are 18 residues in the CDR3. CDR1 is MNHEY and CDR2 is SMNVEV in the germline V gene (reference sequence). V was clipped by 3 bases and J by 2 bases; unmatched bases: 8. The CDR3: CASSLRGLAVAGANVLTF. CDR3 DNA: TGTGCCAGCAGTTTGAGGGGACTAGCCGTCGCTGGGGCCAACGTCCTGACTTTC.

This clone showed up just a few times. The chain couples TRBV4-2 to TRBJ2-7; D call uncertain. Germline assignment: CDR1 LGHNA and CDR2 YNFKEQ. Trimming left V 1 base short and J 2 bases short, with 15 bases between. This CDR3 comprises 16 residues. The CDR3 is CASSQGSSTVTYEQYF. DNA for the CDR3: TGTGCCAGCAGCCAAGGAAGCTCGACGGTAACCTACGAGCAGTACTTC.